One sample yielded the 18 T cell receptor beta chains listed below, sequenced in a study of OX40 agonist ivuxolimab in advanced cancers. Clones were read by immunoSEQ multiplex PCR, and TCRdb kept only the in-frame ones, dropping some. The top ten clones hold around 5.2% of a sample with 60,000 or so clones, 87% of them seen once. Sequenced here: CD4+ or CD8+ T cells sorted from blood, sampled in a trial of the OX40 agonist ivuxolimab. The receptors were sampled from an adult with an advanced solid tumor such as melanoma, head and neck, liver or kidney cancer.

The gene calls are TRBV5-1 and TRBJ2-2; D may be TRBD1 (6 bases). This CDR3 spans 15 amino acids. From germline, CDR1 is SGHRS and CDR2 YFSETQ. V lost 2 bases and J lost 4, with 12 bases in between. The CDR3 loop reads CASSLSQGITGELFF. The CDR3 nucleotides are TGCGCCAGCAGCTTAAGCCAGGGGATCACCGGGGAGCTGTTTTTT.

The chain joins TRBV11-3 to TRBJ2-1; TRBD1 is a possible D gene (6 bases). Trimming removed 4 bases at V and 10 bases at J, with 8 bases between. Germline CDR1 and CDR2: SGHNT and YENEEA. The CDR3 has 11 amino acids. As DNA, the CDR3 is TGTGCCAGCAGCTCCGGGACAGAGCAGTTCTTC. Its translation is CASSSGTEQFF.

The J gene is TRBJ2-5, the V gene TRBV27; 15 bases agree with TRBD2. Trimming took 6 bases from V and 3 from J; bases not matched to a gene: 2. Germline CDR1 is MNHEY and CDR2 is SMNVEV (reference sequence). CDR3 length: 15 amino acids. CDR3 bases: TGTGCCAGCAGGGGACTAGCGGGAGGTGAAGAGACCCAGTACTTC. Its translation is CASRGLAGGEETQYF.

This sequence joins TRBV29-1 and TRBJ2-5; D remains unclear. The CDR3 covers 17 residues. Per germline, CDR1 SQVTM and CDR2 ANQGSEA. V was pared by 8 bases and J by 2 bases, with 27 bases between. The CDR3 region has the DNA TGCAGCTTTTCGAGATCGGTATACGGCGGAATACAAGAGACCCAGTACTTC. It specifies CSFSRSVYGGIQETQYF.

This clone was seen only a few times. This sequence joins TRBV2 and TRBJ1-3; D perhaps matches TRBD1 (5 bases). Deletions cut 5 bases from V and 1 base from J, with 6 bases between. The germline V gene encodes CDR1 SNHLY and CDR2 FYNNEI. This CDR3 has 13 amino acids. The CDR3 protein is CASSQGSGNTIYF. The CDR3 DNA sequence: TGTGCCAGCAGTCAGGGTTCTGGAAACACCATATATTTT.

The rearrangement uses TRBV7-3 and TRBJ2-1, with a tentative D call TRBD1 (6 bases). CDR3 length: 14 amino acids. V was clipped by 5 bases and J by 9 bases, with 17 bases between them. Germline values: CDR1 SGHTA, CDR2 FQGTGA. CDR3 amino acids: CASSPTGPSGEQFF. As DNA, the CDR3 is TGTGCCAGCAGCCCCACAGGGCCATCTGGTGAGCAGTTCTTC.

The CDR3 loop is CASTLDLNTEAFF. The CDR3 DNA follows: TGTGCCAGCACTTTGGACCTGAACACTGAAGCTTTCTTT. This chain joins TRBV6-1 and TRBJ1-1; the D is unclear. The CDR3 totals 13 residues. From germline, CDR1 is MNHNS and CDR2 SASEGT. Trimming removed 7 bases from V and 0 bases from J, with 9 bases in between.

To note about this clone: Other nucleotide sequences in the sample specify the same CDR3. The chain employs TRBV4-2 and TRBJ2-2; TRBD2 aligns across 9 bases. This CDR3 contains 18 residues. Germline assignment: CDR1 LGHNA and CDR2 YNFKEQ. V was pared by 1 base and J by 0 bases, with 6 bases of the junction left unmatched. CDR3 nucleotides: TGTGCCAGCAGCCAAGGGCTAGCGGGATCCGCGAACACCGGGGAGCTGTTTTTT. Translating it yields CASSQGLAGSANTGELFF.

The chain employs TRBV9 and TRBJ2-1; D ambiguous. The CDR3 is 12 residues long. V lost 3 bases and J 7 bases, leaving 8 bases between the germline ends. The germline CDR1 and CDR2 sequences are SGDLS and YYNGEE. CDR3 sequence reads: CASSDSGNEQFF. CDR3 coding DNA: TGTGCCAGCAGCGACTCGGGTAATGAGCAGTTCTTC.

This chain links TRBV27 with TRBJ1-6; D perhaps matches TRBD1 (5 bases). CDR1 and CDR2 (germline): MNHEY, SMNVEV (reference sequence). V lost 6 bases and J lost 8, with 26 bases in between. The CDR3 is 18 residues long. The CDR3 region has the DNA TGTGCCAGCAGCCTCCAAGGCGGGGGGTTAAATAGTCATTCACCCCTCCACTTT. This translates into CASSLQGGGLNSHSPLHF.

J is TRBJ2-1 and V is TRBV11-3; 10 nucleotides align to TRBD2. The CDR3 has 15 amino acids. Germline CDR1 reads SGHNT; CDR2 reads YENEEA. Unmatched junction bases numbered 4, after V lost 5 bases and J lost 3 bases. The CDR3 DNA reads as TGTGCCAGCAGCCCAAGACTAGCGGGCTACAATGAGCAGTTCTTC. It codes for CASSPRLAGYNEQFF. The variable domain in full, with the rest retrieved from reference TRBV11-3 and TRBJ2-1, is EAGVVQSPRYKIIEKKQPVAFWCNPISGHNTLYWYLQNLGQGPELLIRYENEEAVDDSQLPKDRFSAERLKGVDSTLKIQPAELGDSAVYLCASSPRLAGYNEQFFGPGTRLTVL.

The V and J genes are TRBV18 and TRBJ2-2; 7 positions match TRBD2. CDR1 is KGHSH, CDR2 LQKENI, per germline. This CDR3 region has 16 residues. V trimming: 3 bases; J trimming: 3 bases; junction bases outside the gene matches: 7. As DNA, the CDR3 is TGTGCCAGCTCACCCCGGACTAGTCTTTACACCGGGGAGCTGTTTTTT. Encoded protein: CASSPRTSLYTGELFF.

This clone was counted a few times. The chain couples TRBV6-6 to TRBJ1-5; no clear D gene. The CDR3 sequence is 14 residues long. Germline V gene data show CDR1 as MNHNY and CDR2 as SVGAGI (reference sequence). The ends were cut back, 7 bases at V and 1 base at J, with 11 bases in the middle. This CDR3 reads CASTGPGSNQPQHF. DNA for the CDR3: TGTGCCAGCACCGGCCCGGGCAGCAATCAGCCCCAGCATTTT.

The V call is TRBV27, the J call TRBJ1-1; D uncertain. The CDR3 has 15 residues. Germline CDR1 reads MNHEY; CDR2 reads SMNVEV (reference sequence). Trimming took off 4 bases at V and 0 bases at J, with 12 bases between the two ends. The CDR3 bases are TGTGCCAGCAGTTCAGCTGGACTGATGAACACTGAAGCTTTCTTT. Its translation: CASSSAGLMNTEAFF.

V gene TRBV15 combines with J gene TRBJ1-5; weak D call: TRBD1 (6 bases). Germline V lookup: CDR1 LNHNV, CDR2 YYDKDF (reference sequence). The V gene lost 4 bases and the J gene lost 6 bases, with 13 bases spanning the gap. This CDR3 contains 14 residues. CDR3 sequence (DNA): TGTGCCACCAGCAAGGACAGCTTGGGTCAGCCCCAGCATTTT. Protein sequence: CATSKDSLGQPQHF.

V and J are TRBV5-1 and TRBJ2-3, with 9 bases lining up with TRBD2. V dropped 6 bases and J dropped 1; count of bases not matched to a gene: 3. The CDR3 length is 14 residues. Germline values: CDR1 SGHRS, CDR2 YFSETQ. This chain's CDR3 is CASTSGIGTDTQYF. CDR3 nucleotide sequence: TGCGCCAGCACTAGCGGGATTGGCACAGATACGCAGTATTTT.

This clone showed up just once. The chain recombines TRBV19 with TRBJ2-1; TRBD2 matches 8 bases. Germline CDR1 reads LNHDA; CDR2 reads SQIVND (reference sequence). CDR3 length: 14 amino acids. V was clipped by 7 bases and J by 9 bases; unmatched bases: 11. The CDR3 sequence: CASNTGGPRSEQFF. In nucleotides, the CDR3 is TGTGCCAGTAATACGGGGGGGCCAAGGAGTGAGCAGTTCTTC.

This clone was recorded only once. CDR3 DNA: TGTGCCAGCAGCCCACTGAGCGGAGGGAGCAATCAGCCCCAGCATTTT. Translated: CASSPLSGGSNQPQHF. The gene calls are TRBV28 and TRBJ1-5, with unresolved D. Germline loops: CDR1 MDHEN, CDR2 SYDVKM. The CDR3 is 16 residues long. Deletions cut 6 bases from V and 1 base from J, with 16 bases between.